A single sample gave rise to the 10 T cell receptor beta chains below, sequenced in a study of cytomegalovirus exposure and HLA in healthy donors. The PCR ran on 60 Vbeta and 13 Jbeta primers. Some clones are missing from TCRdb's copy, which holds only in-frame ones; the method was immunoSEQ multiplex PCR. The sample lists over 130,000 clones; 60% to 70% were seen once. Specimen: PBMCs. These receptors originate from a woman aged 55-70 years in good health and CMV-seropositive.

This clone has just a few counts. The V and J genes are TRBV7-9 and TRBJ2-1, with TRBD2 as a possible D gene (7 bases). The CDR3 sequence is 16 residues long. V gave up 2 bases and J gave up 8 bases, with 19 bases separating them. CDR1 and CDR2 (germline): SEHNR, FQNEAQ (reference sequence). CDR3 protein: CASSLWGREPRDEQFF. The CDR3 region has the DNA TGTGCCAGCAGCTTATGGGGGCGGGAGCCCCGCGATGAGCAGTTCTTC.

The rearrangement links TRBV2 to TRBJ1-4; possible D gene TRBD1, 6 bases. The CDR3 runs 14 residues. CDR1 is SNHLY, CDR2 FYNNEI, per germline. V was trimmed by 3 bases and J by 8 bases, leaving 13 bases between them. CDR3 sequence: CASSEAGAGEKLFF. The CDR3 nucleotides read TGTGCCAGCAGTGAGGCGGGGGCGGGGGAAAAACTGTTTTTT.

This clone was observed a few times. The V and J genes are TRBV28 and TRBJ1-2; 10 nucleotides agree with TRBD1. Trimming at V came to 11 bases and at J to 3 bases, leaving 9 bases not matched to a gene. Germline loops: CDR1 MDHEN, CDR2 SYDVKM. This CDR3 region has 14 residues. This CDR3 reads CAGRTGGPHYGYTF. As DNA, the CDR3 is TGTGCCGGACGGACAGGGGGTCCCCACTATGGCTACACCTTC.

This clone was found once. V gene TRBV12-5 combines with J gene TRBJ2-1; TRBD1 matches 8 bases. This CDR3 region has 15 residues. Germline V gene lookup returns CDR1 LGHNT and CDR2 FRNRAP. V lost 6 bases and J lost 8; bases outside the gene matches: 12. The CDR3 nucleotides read TGTGCTAGTGGACGAGGGCAGGGGGCGACTCATGAGCAGTTCTTC. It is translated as CASGRGQGATHEQFF.

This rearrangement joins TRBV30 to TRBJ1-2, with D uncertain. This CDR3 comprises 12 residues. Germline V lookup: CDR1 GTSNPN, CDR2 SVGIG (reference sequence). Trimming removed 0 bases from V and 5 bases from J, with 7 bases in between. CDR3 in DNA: TGTGCCTGGAGTGTATCCGGGTATGGCTACACCTTC. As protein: CAWSVSGYGYTF.

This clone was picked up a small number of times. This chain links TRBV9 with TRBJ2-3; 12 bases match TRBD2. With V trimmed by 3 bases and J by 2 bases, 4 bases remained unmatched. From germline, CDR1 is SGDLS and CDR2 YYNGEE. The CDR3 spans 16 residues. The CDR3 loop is CASSAGLAGTTDTQYF. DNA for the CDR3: TGTGCCAGCAGCGCGGGACTAGCGGGTACCACAGATACGCAGTATTTT.

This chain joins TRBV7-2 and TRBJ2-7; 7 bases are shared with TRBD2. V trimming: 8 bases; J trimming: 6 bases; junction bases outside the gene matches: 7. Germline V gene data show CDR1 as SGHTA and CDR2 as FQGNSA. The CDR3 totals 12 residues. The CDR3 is CASGLVGGEQYF. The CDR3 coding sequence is TGTGCCAGCGGACTAGTGGGGGGCGAGCAGTACTTC.

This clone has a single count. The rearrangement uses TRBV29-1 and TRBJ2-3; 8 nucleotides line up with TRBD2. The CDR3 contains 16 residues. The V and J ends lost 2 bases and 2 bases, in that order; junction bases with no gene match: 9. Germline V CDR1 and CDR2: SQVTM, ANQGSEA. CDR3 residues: CSVEIPREAFTDTQYF. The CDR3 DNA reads TGCAGCGTTGAAATCCCGCGGGAGGCCTTCACAGATACGCAGTATTTT.

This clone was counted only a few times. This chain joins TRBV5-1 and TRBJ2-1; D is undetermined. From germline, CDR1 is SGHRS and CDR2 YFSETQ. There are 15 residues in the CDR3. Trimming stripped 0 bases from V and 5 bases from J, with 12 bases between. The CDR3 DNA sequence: TGCGCCAGCAGCTTGGCCTCGGCAGGTCACAATGAGCAGTTCTTC. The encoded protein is CASSLASAGHNEQFF.

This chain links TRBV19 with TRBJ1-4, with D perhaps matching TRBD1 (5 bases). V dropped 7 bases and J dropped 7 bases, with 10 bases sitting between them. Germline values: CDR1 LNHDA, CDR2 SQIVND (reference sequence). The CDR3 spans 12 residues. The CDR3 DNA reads TGTGCCAGTAATTTAAGGGGTGAAAAACTGTTTTTT. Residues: CASNLRGEKLFF.